This TCR beta chain was recovered during a study of spatial heterogeneity in lung cancer. On the study more broadly: For the average unique TCR and UMI combination, more than eight occurrences appeared in raw reads.

This clonotype is judged medium-sized (0.01 to 0.1%). Its antigen is undetermined. This CDR3 region has 18 residues. Germline V gene data show CDR1 as MNHEY and CDR2 as SMNVEV (reference sequence). Trimming shortened V by 2 bases and J by 3 bases, and 23 bases separated the two germline ends. Specified time point: sample taken at primary tumor resection. Unique molecular identifiers tagged every individual TCR cDNA molecule. TCRdb reprocessed the 5' RACE reads via MiXCR and lists one record per CDR3 protein. The sample holds 1,700 or so distinct CDR3 sequences, around 21% seen once. Study results and limitations: Counts that tracked tumor mutation counts were those of expanded intratumoral alpha and beta TCRs.

Sequencing was performed on lung tumor tissue, taken at surgery. The V gene is TRBV27, the J gene TRBJ2-7; D not resolved. The source is a male donor with early-stage non-small cell lung cancer. The CDR3 coding sequence is TGTGCCAGCAGTTTACCAGACGTTTTAGGTGGGCGCTACTACGAGCAGTACTTC. Protein: CASSLPDVLGGRYYEQYF.